A selection of T cell receptor beta chains follows, all from one sample in a study of blood T cell repertoires in COVID-19. TCRdb's copy holds only in-frame clones and misses some; the assay was immunoSEQ multiplex PCR. The data show roughly 120,000 clones, about 86% seen once. The specimen sequenced was peripheral blood. The receptors stem from an older man who had recovered from COVID-19. CDR3s leave out the opening cysteine and the closing phenylalanine or tryptophan. The size field is filled for only some rows; it gives once, few, many or a size class.

j_gene | abundance | v_gene | CDR3aa
TRBJ2-3 | . | TRBV5-4 | ASSRGLAGAVDTQY
TRBJ1-1 | . | TRBV3-1/TRBV3-2 | ASSQDWRAAGTEAF
TRBJ2-1 | once | TRBV10-1 | ASSPGGSYNEQF
TRBJ2-5 | . | TRBV6-5 | ASTGFRSQETQY
TRBJ2-7 | once | TRBV27 | ASRLAGSNEQY
TRBJ2-1 | . | TRBV11-2 | ASSLGGLAVGNEQF
TRBJ2-3 | . | TRBV2 | ASSQGRTQY
TRBJ2-5 | . | TRBV27 | ASSPTRGETQY
TRBJ2-7 | . | TRBV7-2 | ASSRTSGMGEQY
TRBJ2-3 | once | TRBV24-1 | ATSDPSGFSTDTQY
TRBJ2-7 | once | TRBV19 | ASGGDRGNEQY
TRBJ2-3 | . | TRBV2 | ASTLAGIDTQY
TRBJ1-1 | . | TRBV4-2 | ASSPVNRGGADTEAF
TRBJ2-3 | . | TRBV7-3 | ASSLVQTDTQY
TRBJ1-3 | once | TRBV4-3 | ASSEAAGNTIY
TRBJ2-7 | once | TRBV18 | ASSPPVLAGDPIYEQY
TRBJ1-1 | . | TRBV2 | ASSETGVNTEAF
TRBJ1-1 | . | TRBV11-2 | ASSLSGNTEAF